This T cell receptor (beta chain) originates from a study of cytomegalovirus exposure and HLA in healthy donors. Study observations and caveats: V- and J-gene trimming of TCR beta was linked (in a later analysis) to a missense DCLRE1C variant. The study put 150 or so TCR beta chains on its list as cytomegalovirus-associated.

Researchers ran the PCR with 60 Vbeta and 13 Jbeta primers. TCRdb's copy holds only in-frame clones and misses some; the assay was immunoSEQ multiplex PCR. Of about 130,000 clones listed, roughly 75% are singletons. Germline V gene data show CDR1 as SGHVS and CDR2 as FQNEAQ. This CDR3 is built from 15 residues. Deletions cut 0 bases from V and 3 bases from J, with 9 bases between. In the case of this clone: The antigen is unknown.

The rearrangement joins TRBV7-8 to TRBJ2-1, with D maybe TRBD2 (6 bases). This clonotype originated in a woman in her forties or fifties in good health and CMV-seronegative. Sequencing was done on a sample of PBMCs. The CDR3 loop reads CASSLAWGLYNEQFF. CDR3 nucleotide sequence: TGTGCCAGCAGCTTAGCGTGGGGACTCTACAATGAGCAGTTCTTC.